The 25 T cell receptor beta chains below were found in one sample sequenced in a study of blood T cell repertoires in COVID-19. Sequencing was performed with immunoSEQ multiplex PCR; in TCRdb, only in-frame clones are kept and a portion is missing. This table has 65,000 to 95,000 clones, roughly 90% appearing once. Sequenced: peripheral blood. Receptors originate from a man in his 70s with active or convalescent COVID-19.

The chain combines TRBV6-2 or TRBV6-3 with TRBJ1-3; TRBD1 matches at 11 bases. The CDR3 has 18 residues. Per the germline V gene, CDR1 is MNHEY and CDR2 is SVGEGT. V gave up 2 bases and J gave up 5 bases; unmatched junction bases: 11. CDR3 DNA: TGTGCCAGCAGTTACCCACTCCCGGGACAGGGGGTAAGAAACACCATATATTTT. Translating gives CASSYPLPGQGVRNTIYF.

The V gene is TRBV30, the J gene TRBJ2-1, with unresolved D. V lost 4 bases and J 0 bases, leaving 4 bases between the germline ends. Germline V CDR1 and CDR2: GTSNPN, SVGIG (reference sequence). The CDR3 contains 12 residues. The DNA for the CDR3 is TGTGCCTGGACAGACTCCTACAATGAGCAGTTCTTC. Its translation: CAWTDSYNEQFF.

The chain is built from TRBV10-1 and TRBJ2-7; TRBD1 matches 8 bases. V trimming: 0 bases; J trimming: 3 bases; junction bases outside the gene matches: 1. Germline lookup yields CDR1 WNHNN and CDR2 SYGVQD (reference sequence). This CDR3 has 14 amino acids. The CDR3 sequence: CASSESTGGYEQYF. CDR3 coding DNA: TGCGCCAGCAGTGAGTCTACAGGGGGCTACGAGCAGTACTTC.

CDR3 coding DNA: TGTGCCAGCAGTAGGGACAGGGCTATTGGCTACACCTTC. It translates to CASSRDRAIGYTF. The gene calls are TRBV6-5 and TRBJ1-2; TRBD1 matches at 9 bases. The junction had 5 bases not matched to a gene; V was cut back by 5 bases and J by 7 bases. The CDR3 has 13 residues. Germline CDR1 reads MNHEY; CDR2 reads SVGAGI.

The genes are TRBV11-2 and TRBJ2-7; 11 bases are shared with TRBD2. The CDR3 loop spans 15 amino acids. Germline CDR1 SGHAT, CDR2 FQNNGV. Germline trimming cut 5 bases from V and 3 bases from J; bases unmatched to any gene: 6. The CDR3 here is CASSPVTSGVYEQYF. Here the CDR3 DNA reads TGTGCCAGCAGCCCCGTGACTAGCGGGGTCTACGAGCAGTACTTC.

CDR3 bases: TGCGCCAGCAGCTTCCAGCGGAGATGGGGTTACAATGAGCAGTTCTTC. Translation gives CASSFQRRWGYNEQFF. The J gene is TRBJ2-1, the V gene TRBV5-1, with D possibly TRBD2 on 5 matching bases. This CDR3 spans 16 amino acids. The V gene's germline CDR1 is SGHRS and CDR2 YFSETQ. Trimming took off 2 bases at V and 4 bases at J, with 16 bases between the two ends.

The chain employs TRBV10-3 and TRBJ1-3; 9 bases are a match to TRBD1. The V gene's germline CDR1 is ENHRY and CDR2 SYGVKD. V was clipped by 11 bases and J by 4 bases; unmatched bases: 21. The CDR3 contains 18 residues. The CDR3 spells CAVLGIPGQGVGGNTIYF. The CDR3 nucleotides read TGTGCCGTCCTAGGGATCCCGGGACAGGGAGTGGGAGGAAACACCATATATTTT.

This rearrangement joins TRBV4-2 to TRBJ2-5; weak D call: TRBD2 (6 bases). The CDR3 contains 16 residues. The germline V gene encodes CDR1 LGHNA and CDR2 YNFKEQ. The V and J ends lost 1 base and 2 bases respectively, with 14 bases between them. The CDR3 sequence: CASSQAGGDLQETQYF. The CDR3 region has the DNA TGTGCCAGCAGCCAAGCTGGCGGGGACCTACAAGAGACCCAGTACTTC.

The CDR3 spells CASSQDLGAGGRNTIYF. CDR3 nucleotides: TGTGCCAGCAGCCAAGATCTTGGGGCAGGGGGCAGGAACACCATATATTTT. The gene calls are TRBV3-1 (or the pseudogene TRBV3-2) and TRBJ1-3; 8 bases agree with TRBD1. Germline CDR1 is LGHDT and CDR2 is YNNKEL (reference sequence). The V segment lost 0 bases and the J segment 7 bases; nucleotides outside the gene matches: 11. The CDR3 runs 17 residues.

J is TRBJ2-7 and V is TRBV10-1; TRBD2 might be the D (6 bases). V shed 6 bases and J shed 3 bases, with 12 bases lying between them. The CDR3 loop spans 13 amino acids. The germline V gene has CDR1 WNHNN and CDR2 SYGVQD (reference sequence). CDR3: CASSAGGNYEQYF. The DNA for the CDR3 is TGCGCCAGCAGCGCGGGCGGGAACTACGAGCAGTACTTC.

The rearrangement joins TRBV6-1 to TRBJ2-1; possibly TRBD2 for D (6 bases). The germline V and J ends were trimmed by 1 base and 5 bases, with 12 bases remaining between them. The CDR3 spans 15 residues. Germline loops: CDR1 MNHNS, CDR2 SASEGT. CDR3 region: CASSEDPGLHNEQFF. The CDR3 region has the DNA TGTGCCAGCAGTGAAGACCCGGGACTTCACAATGAGCAGTTCTTC.

The chain is built from TRBV7-8 and TRBJ2-5; 9 bases fit TRBD1. Germline trimming cut 0 bases from V and 2 bases from J; bases unmatched to any gene: 4. Germline V lookup: CDR1 SGHVS, CDR2 FQNEAQ. The CDR3 is 16 residues long. CDR3 nucleotide sequence: TGTGCCAGCAGCTTAGCGGGGGACAGGGTACAAGAGACCCAGTACTTC. This sequence encodes CASSLAGDRVQETQYF.

The chain employs TRBV28 and TRBJ2-3, with a tentative D call TRBD2 (6 bases). Trimming pared 4 bases from V and 4 bases from J, leaving 15 bases between. This CDR3 has 15 amino acids. Germline assignment: CDR1 MDHEN and CDR2 SYDVKM. CDR3 in amino acids: CASSSSATGADTQYF. The CDR3 DNA reads as TGTGCCAGCAGTTCTAGCGCGACGGGTGCAGATACGCAGTATTTT.

This clone has more than one count but fewer than ten. CDR3: CASSQFYRGPGANVLTF. In nucleotides, the CDR3 is TGTGCCAGCAGCCAATTCTACAGGGGGCCAGGGGCCAACGTCCTGACTTTC. The chain combines TRBV4-2 with TRBJ2-6, with 9 nucleotides matching TRBD1. Germline lookup yields CDR1 LGHNA and CDR2 YNFKEQ. J lost 4 bases, V lost 2 bases, and 6 bases had no gene match. This CDR3 is 17 amino acids long.

This chain uses TRBV11-2 with TRBJ2-7; 9 bases map to TRBD1. Germline values: CDR1 SGHAT, CDR2 FQNNGV. There are 15 residues in the CDR3. Trimming at V came to 5 bases and at J to 0 bases, leaving 5 bases not matched to a gene. The CDR3 spells CASSTTGGYSYEQYF. CDR3 sequence (DNA): TGTGCCAGCAGCACCACAGGGGGCTACTCCTACGAGCAGTACTTC.

This clone was seen only once. The CDR3 DNA sequence: TGTGCCAGCAGGATGGCGGGTTTCAATGAGCAGTTCTTC. Protein product: CASRMAGFNEQFF. This chain uses TRBV5-6 with TRBJ2-1; tentative D call: TRBD2 (5 bases). Germline V CDR1 and CDR2: SGHDT, YYEEEE. V was cut by 5 bases and J by 6 bases, with 12 bases left in between. The CDR3 is 13 residues long.

J is TRBJ2-7 and V is TRBV7-9; TRBD2 aligns across 8 bases. J lost 6 bases, V lost 1 base, and 11 bases had no gene match. The CDR3 loop spans 16 amino acids. The germline CDR1 and CDR2 sequences are SEHNR and FQNEAQ (reference sequence). The CDR3 loop is CASSLVLAGPWSEQYF. CDR3 DNA: TGTGCCAGCAGCTTAGTCCTAGCGGGCCCATGGAGCGAGCAGTACTTC.

The chain is built from TRBV5-4 and TRBJ1-1, with TRBD1 as a possible D gene (5 bases). The CDR3 contains 14 residues. Trimming took off 1 base at V and 3 bases at J, with 10 bases between the two ends. Germline V gene sequence: CDR1 SGHNT, CDR2 YYREEE (reference sequence). DNA of the CDR3: TGTGCCAGCAGCTTGCAGGGTACGGACACTGAAGCTTTCTTT. Its protein is CASSLQGTDTEAFF.

J is TRBJ2-1 and V is TRBV3-1 (or the pseudogene TRBV3-2); no definite D call. V was pared by 1 base and J by 7 bases, with 5 bases between. In germline, CDR1 is LGHDT, CDR2 YNNKEL (reference sequence). The CDR3 is 12 amino acids. CDR3 coding DNA: TGTGCCAGCAGCCAAGTGAGTAATGAGCAGTTCTTC. This sequence encodes CASSQVSNEQFF.

The chain combines TRBV27 with TRBJ2-6; 8 bases match TRBD1. Trimming removed 6 bases from V and 0 bases from J; junction bases left unmatched: 4. The CDR3 is 16 amino acids. Germline V lookup: CDR1 MNHEY, CDR2 SMNVEV (reference sequence). The CDR3 sequence: CASRRTGLSGANVLTF. The CDR3 DNA follows: TGTGCCAGCAGGCGGACAGGGCTCTCTGGGGCCAACGTCCTGACTTTC.

The V gene is TRBV29-1, the J gene TRBJ1-5, with D unresolved. The CDR3 is made up of 13 amino acids. Germline V gene data show CDR1 as SQVTM and CDR2 as ANQGSEA. The V end lost 6 bases, the J end lost 0 bases, and 9 bases lay between the germline ends. The CDR3 DNA sequence: TGCAGCGTGAGTCGGTCTAGCAATCAGCCCCAGCATTTT. It is translated as CSVSRSSNQPQHF.

V is TRBV28 and J is TRBJ2-7; 7 nucleotides agree with TRBD2. This CDR3 spans 14 amino acids. Trimming cost V 3 bases and J 4 bases; bases outside gene matches: 6. The germline V gene has CDR1 MDHEN and CDR2 SYDVKM. The CDR3 loop reads CASSLGGRAYEQYF. In nucleotides, the CDR3 is TGTGCCAGCAGTTTGGGAGGGAGGGCGTACGAGCAGTACTTC.

The gene calls are TRBV9 and TRBJ2-3; D uncertain. The V and J ends lost 2 bases and 7 bases respectively, with 8 bases between them. The CDR3 has 12 amino acids. CDR1 is SGDLS and CDR2 is YYNGEE in the germline V gene. This chain's CDR3 is CASSVTSNTQYF. DNA for the CDR3: TGTGCCAGCAGCGTTACCAGTAATACGCAGTATTTT. Based on the CDR3 plus reference TRBV9 and TRBJ2-3, the full variable domain is DSGVTQTPKHLITATGQRVTLRCSPRSGDLSVYWYQQSLDQGLQFLIQYYNGEERAKGNILERFSAQQFPDLHSELNLSSLELGDSALYFCASSVTSNTQYFGPGTRLTVL.

This rearrangement joins TRBV28 to TRBJ1-2; 9 nucleotides line up with TRBD1. The CDR3 has 20 residues. Germline CDR1 is MDHEN and CDR2 is SYDVKM. The V gene end was trimmed by 4 bases and the J gene end by 0 bases; junction bases not matched to a gene: 18. CDR3 sequence: CASSSSQSMTGGSSNYGYTF. The DNA for the CDR3 is TGTGCCAGCAGTTCCTCCCAATCGATGACAGGGGGATCGTCTAACTATGGCTACACCTTC.

This chain uses TRBV6-6 with TRBJ2-5; 7 bases line up with TRBD2. V shed 7 bases, J shed 1 base, and the junction held 6 bases outside the gene matches. This CDR3 comprises 14 residues. Germline V CDR1 and CDR2: MNHNY, SVGAGI (reference sequence). The CDR3 loop reads CASTPPSGQETQYF. The DNA of the CDR3 is TGTGCCAGCACCCCGCCTAGCGGCCAAGAGACCCAGTACTTC.